These 19 T cell receptor beta chains were sequenced from one sample in a study of shared clonotypes between healthy human individuals. The table came from immunoSEQ multiplex PCR; TCRdb's copy has only in-frame clones and leaves some out. This table holds roughly 660,000 clones, 90% found once. The sequencing input was memory CD8+ T cells from PBMCs. As for subset: CD45RO+ cells pooled with CCR7-negative TemRA cells. These receptors came from a young man in good health. Some clones in this sample may be carry-over from other donors' samples.

This clone is judged medium-sized (0.01 to 0.1%). The chain uses TRBV4-3 and TRBJ1-2, with no clear D. CDR3 length equals 15 residues. Between the trimmed V and J ends, which lost 0 bases and 4 bases, there was a span of 12 bases. Germline assignment: CDR1 LGHNA and CDR2 YSLEER. CDR3 in amino acids: CASSQELEPFYGYTF. Written as DNA, the CDR3 is TGCGCCAGCAGCCAAGAACTTGAGCCGTTCTATGGCTACACCTTC.

This sequence joins TRBV7-9 and TRBJ2-1; D gene unclear. CDR1 SEHNR and CDR2 FQNEAQ come from the germline V gene (reference sequence). The CDR3 totals 12 residues. V lost 8 bases and J lost 2, with 7 bases in between. CDR3 in amino acids: CASALTYNEQFF. CDR3 in DNA: TGTGCCAGCGCTCTAACCTACAATGAGCAGTTCTTC.

This chain joins TRBV7-8 and TRBJ1-1; D uncertain. The CDR3 runs 16 residues. Germline CDR1 and CDR2: SGHVS and FQNEAQ. Trimming shortened V by 5 bases and J by 0 bases, and 16 bases separated the two germline ends. The CDR3 region is CASSPMAGMLNTEAFF. The CDR3 nucleotides are TGTGCCAGCAGCCCTATGGCGGGTATGTTGAACACTGAAGCTTTCTTT.

V and J are TRBV6-1 and TRBJ1-2; D remains unclear. Germline CDR1 MNHNS, CDR2 SASEGT. The CDR3 consists of 13 residues. V lost 7 bases and J 3 bases, leaving 12 bases between the germline ends. As DNA, the CDR3 is TGTGCCAGCATATTAAGAGCTTACTATGGCTACACCTTC. This codes for CASILRAYYGYTF.

This rearrangement joins TRBV11-2 to TRBJ2-5; 9 bases line up with TRBD2. V lost 3 bases and J lost 10; bases outside the gene matches: 15. This CDR3 contains 16 residues. Germline V gene data show CDR1 as SGHAT and CDR2 as FQNNGV. The CDR3 is CASSLFQGSGRSNQYF. Written as DNA, the CDR3 is TGTGCCAGCAGCTTGTTCCAAGGTAGCGGGAGATCAAACCAGTACTTC.

Concerning this clone: The sample has other DNA sequences that encode this CDR3 too. The chain couples TRBV12-5 to TRBJ2-7; a weak D match, TRBD2 (5 bases). Germline V gene lookup returns CDR1 LGHNT and CDR2 FRNRAP. The CDR3 is made up of 13 amino acids. V was clipped by 2 bases and J by 10 bases, with 15 bases between them. In DNA, the CDR3 is TGTGCTAGTGGTTTGCCGGGGAAAGGCGAACAGTACTTC. Amino acid sequence: CASGLPGKGEQYF.

The chain recombines TRBV27 with TRBJ2-1, with 7 bases identical to TRBD2. The CDR3 contains 17 residues. J was trimmed by 3 bases and V by 2 bases; bases with no gene match: 10. Germline lookup yields CDR1 MNHEY and CDR2 SMNVEV (reference sequence). The CDR3 reads CASSLISGGLGYNEQFF. The CDR3 nucleotides are TGTGCCAGCAGTTTAATTAGCGGAGGACTAGGCTACAATGAGCAGTTCTTC.

This chain connects TRBV10-1 to TRBJ2-3; D gene ambiguous. Trimming left V 4 bases short and J 0 bases short, with 11 bases between. The CDR3 is made up of 15 amino acids. Germline CDR1 and CDR2: WNHNN and SYGVQD (reference sequence). This CDR3 is CASSALSPSTDTQYF. DNA for the CDR3: TGCGCCAGCAGTGCCCTGAGCCCTAGCACAGATACGCAGTATTTT.

This sequence joins TRBV19 and TRBJ2-3; TRBD1 matches 8 bases. There are 17 residues in the CDR3. Trimming took 3 bases from V and 0 from J; bases not matched to a gene: 8. Germline CDR1 is LNHDA and CDR2 is SQIVND (reference sequence). CDR3: CASSIHPGGDSTDTQYF. In DNA, the CDR3 is TGTGCCAGTAGTATCCACCCAGGGGGCGATAGCACAGATACGCAGTATTTT.

The chain is built from TRBV27 and TRBJ2-1, with 9 bases matching TRBD2. Germline V gene lookup returns CDR1 MNHEY and CDR2 SMNVEV (reference sequence). With V trimmed by 4 bases and J by 2 bases, 9 bases remained unmatched. The CDR3 sequence is 17 residues long. The CDR3 is CASSSGSAGGAYNEQFF. CDR3 coding DNA: TGTGCCAGCAGTTCCGGTTCAGCGGGAGGCGCCTACAATGAGCAGTTCTTC.

This clone was counted once. The rearrangement links TRBV9 to TRBJ2-1, with 7 bases identical to TRBD2. The V gene's germline CDR1 is SGDLS and CDR2 YYNGEE. V shed 0 bases, J shed 2 bases, and the junction held 2 bases outside the gene matches. The CDR3 covers 15 residues. The CDR3: CASSVGREPYNEQFF. In DNA, the CDR3 is TGTGCCAGCAGCGTAGGGCGGGAGCCCTACAATGAGCAGTTCTTC.

J is TRBJ2-2 and V is TRBV13, with D unclear. The germline V and J ends were trimmed by 4 bases and 4 bases, with 13 bases remaining between them. The CDR3 is 15 amino acids. CDR1 PRHDT and CDR2 FYEKMQ come from the germline V gene (reference sequence). The CDR3 is CASSYRLDRTGELFF. CDR3 nucleotides: TGTGCCAGCAGCTATAGACTCGACCGCACCGGGGAGCTGTTTTTT. The full variable domain, rest sourced from reference TRBV13 and TRBJ2-2, is AAGVIQSPRHLIKEKRETATLKCYPIPRHDTVYWYQQGPGQDPQFLISFYEKMQSDKGSIPDRFSAQQFSDYHSELNMSSLELGDSALYFCASSYRLDRTGELFFGEGSRLTVL.

The chain employs TRBV27 and TRBJ2-3; D is tentatively TRBD1 or TRBD2 (5 bases each). Trimming took 2 bases from V and 0 from J, leaving 9 bases between them. The CDR3 has 15 residues. Looked up from germline, CDR1 is MNHEY and CDR2 is SMNVEV (reference sequence). The CDR3 coding sequence is TGTGCCAGCAGTTTAGGGGGACCGAGCACAGATACGCAGTATTTT. Residues: CASSLGGPSTDTQYF.

The J gene is TRBJ1-1, the V gene TRBV14; D is undetermined. V gave up 8 bases and J gave up 1 base, with 17 bases separating them. Germline CDR1 and CDR2: SGHDN and FVKESK. This CDR3 contains 15 residues. CDR3 DNA: TGTGCCAGCGCTGGGCGAGTTTTAGGGAACACTGAAGCTTTCTTT. Residues: CASAGRVLGNTEAFF. The whole variable domain, remainder taken from reference TRBV14 and TRBJ1-1, is EAGVTQFPSHSVIEKGQTVTLRCDPISGHDNLYWYRRVMGKEIKFLLHFVKESKQDESGMPNNRFLAERTGGTYSTLKVQPAELEDSGVYFCASAGRVLGNTEAFFGQGTRLTVV.

This chain links TRBV7-9 with TRBJ1-1; tentative D call: TRBD1 (6 bases). Per the germline V gene, CDR1 is SEHNR and CDR2 is FQNEAQ (reference sequence). With 6 bases removed from V and 4 bases from J, the gap between germline ends came to 21 bases. The CDR3 is made up of 16 amino acids. The CDR3 region is CASRPRGGAMGTEAFF. The CDR3 DNA sequence: TGTGCCAGCAGACCCCGGGGGGGGGCAATGGGCACTGAAGCTTTCTTT.

The chain recombines TRBV9 with TRBJ2-2; no clear D. From germline, CDR1 is SGDLS and CDR2 YYNGEE. There are 12 residues in the CDR3. Trimming removed 3 bases from V and 9 bases from J, with 9 bases in between. In nucleotides, the CDR3 is TGTGCCAGCAGCGCGACGAATCGGGAGCTGTTTTTT. Its protein is CASSATNRELFF. Supplemented by reference TRBV9 and TRBJ2-2, the full variable domain reads DSGVTQTPKHLITATGQRVTLRCSPRSGDLSVYWYQQSLDQGLQFLIQYYNGEERAKGNILERFSAQQFPDLHSELNLSSLELGDSALYFCASSATNRELFFGEGSRLTVL.

For the CDR3, the DNA is TGTGCCAGCAGACCGGGACAGAGCTCCTATGGCTACACCTTC. It yields the protein CASRPGQSSYGYTF. This rearrangement joins TRBV27 to TRBJ1-2, with 7 bases that match TRBD1. V shed 6 bases, J shed 4 bases, and the junction held 8 bases outside the gene matches. This CDR3 is built from 14 residues. Germline V gene lookup returns CDR1 MNHEY and CDR2 SMNVEV (reference sequence).

This rearrangement joins TRBV28 to TRBJ2-1, with 8 nucleotides matching TRBD2. Germline V gene sequence: CDR1 MDHEN, CDR2 SYDVKM. The CDR3 spans 17 residues. The V segment lost 4 bases and the J segment 4 bases; nucleotides outside the gene matches: 12. CDR3 loop: CASSYYWFREGYNEQFF. In DNA, the CDR3 is TGTGCCAGCAGTTATTACTGGTTTCGGGAGGGATACAATGAGCAGTTCTTC.

The chain uses TRBV7-9 and TRBJ2-5; D is unresolved. The end of the DNA fits TRBJ2-7 better, so the J call may be wrong. Germline values: CDR1 SEHNR, CDR2 FQNEAQ (reference sequence). CDR3 length: 12 amino acids. For the CDR3, the DNA is TGTGCCAGCAGCTTACCCTTCTACGAGCAGTACTTC. It translates to CASSLPFYEQYF.